The 9 T cell receptor beta chains below come from one sample, sequenced in a study of T cell changes during pregnancy in multiple sclerosis. TCRdb's table, derived via immunoSEQ multiplex PCR, lists solely in-frame clones and lacks some. The top ten clones hold 0.9% to 1.5% of a sample with about 42,000 clones, about nine tenths of them seen once. The material was CD4+ T cells from peripheral blood mononuclear cells, obtained in the second trimester of pregnancy. Receptor source: a female donor with multiple sclerosis, enrolled in a pregnancy study.

The chain links TRBV4-2 to TRBJ1-1; D not resolved. Germline V gene sequence: CDR1 LGHNA, CDR2 YNFKEQ. The CDR3 totals 15 residues. Trimming took 4 bases from V and 12 from J, leaving 24 bases between them. The DNA of the CDR3 is TGTGCCAGCAGCCTGCCAGGTTATCCGAGAACCCAACCTTTCTTT. Amino acid sequence: CASSLPGYPRTQPFF.

The chain is built from TRBV19 and TRBJ2-1, with 10 positions matching TRBD2. Losses at the gene ends were 5 bases for V and 0 bases for J; bases not matched to a gene: 4. Germline CDR1 LNHDA, CDR2 SQIVND (reference sequence). The CDR3 has 16 amino acids. CDR3 DNA: TGTGCCAGTAGTCTTCCTAGCGGGAGCTCCTACAATGAGCAGTTCTTC. It specifies CASSLPSGSSYNEQFF. Together with reference TRBV19 and TRBJ2-1, the CDR3 gives the full variable domain: DGGITQSPKYLFRKEGQNVTLSCEQNLNHDAMYWYRQDPGQGLRLIYYSQIVNDFQKGDIAEGYSVSREKKESFPLTVTSAQKNPTAFYLCASSLPSGSSYNEQFFGPGTRLTVL.

V usage is TRBV27 and J usage is TRBJ1-4; 9 positions agree with TRBD1. The CDR3 is 15 amino acids. Unmatched junction bases numbered 11, after V lost 6 bases and J lost 9 bases. Germline V gene data show CDR1 as MNHEY and CDR2 as SMNVEV (reference sequence). CDR3 nucleotide sequence: TGTGCCAGCAGCTGGACTCCGGGACAGGGACAAAAACTGTTTTTT. As protein: CASSWTPGQGQKLFF.

The chain has TRBV16 and TRBJ1-4, with D tentatively TRBD1 (5 bases). CDR1 and CDR2 (germline): KGHSY, FQNENV. V lost 0 bases and J lost 3, with 8 bases in between. This CDR3 has 15 residues. CDR3 region: CASSQSRGSNEKLFF. In nucleotides, the CDR3 is TGTGCCAGCAGCCAATCAAGGGGATCTAATGAAAAACTGTTTTTT. Filled out from reference TRBV16 and TRBJ1-4, the complete variable domain reads GEEVAQTPKHLVRGEGQKAKLYCAPIKGHSYVFWYQQVLKNEFKFLISFQNENVFDETGMPKERFSAKCLPNSPCSLEIQATKLEDSAVYFCASSQSRGSNEKLFFGSGTQLSVL.

The chain uses TRBV5-1 and TRBJ1-4, with D unclear. The CDR3 has 14 amino acids. Germline V gene lookup returns CDR1 SGHRS and CDR2 YFSETQ. V lost 4 bases, J lost 4 bases, and 11 bases lay in between. CDR3 DNA sequence: TGCGCCAGCAGCGCCACAAGTAATAATGAAAAACTGTTTTTT. Translating gives CASSATSNNEKLFF.

The J gene is TRBJ2-7, the V gene TRBV6-1, with D perhaps matching TRBD1 (6 bases). V was shortened by 8 bases and J by 2 bases, with 13 bases between the two germline ends. The germline CDR1 and CDR2 sequences are MNHNS and SASEGT. The CDR3 extends over 13 amino acids. The CDR3 DNA is TGTGCCAGCTCCCGACAGGAGACCTACGAGCAGTACTTC. Its translation: CASSRQETYEQYF.

The chain has TRBV5-1 and TRBJ2-7; 12 nucleotides align to TRBD2. Germline loops: CDR1 SGHRS, CDR2 YFSETQ. The CDR3 has 15 amino acids. V lost 2 bases to trimming and J lost 5 bases; unmatched junction nucleotides: 5. For the CDR3, the DNA is TGCGCCAGCAGCTTCCTGACTAGCGGGAGCAACGAGCAGTACTTC. Translated, it gives CASSFLTSGSNEQYF.

This clone was found once. The chain combines TRBV5-4 with TRBJ2-1; TRBD2 is a possible D gene (5 bases). Per germline, CDR1 SGHNT and CDR2 YYREEE (reference sequence). Deletions cut 3 bases from V and 10 bases from J, with 11 bases between. The CDR3 is 12 residues long. The DNA for the CDR3 is TGTGCCAGCAGCTCAGCGGCCAGAGAGCAGTTCTTC. It translates to CASSSAAREQFF.

The V and J genes are TRBV28 and TRBJ2-7, with 7 bases lining up with TRBD1. Losses at the gene ends were 6 bases for V and 6 bases for J; bases not matched to a gene: 14. CDR3 length: 15 amino acids. Germline CDR1 MDHEN, CDR2 SYDVKM. In nucleotides, the CDR3 is TGTGCCAGCAGCCTTATGACCCGGGACAGCTCCGAGCAGTACTTC. It encodes CASSLMTRDSSEQYF.